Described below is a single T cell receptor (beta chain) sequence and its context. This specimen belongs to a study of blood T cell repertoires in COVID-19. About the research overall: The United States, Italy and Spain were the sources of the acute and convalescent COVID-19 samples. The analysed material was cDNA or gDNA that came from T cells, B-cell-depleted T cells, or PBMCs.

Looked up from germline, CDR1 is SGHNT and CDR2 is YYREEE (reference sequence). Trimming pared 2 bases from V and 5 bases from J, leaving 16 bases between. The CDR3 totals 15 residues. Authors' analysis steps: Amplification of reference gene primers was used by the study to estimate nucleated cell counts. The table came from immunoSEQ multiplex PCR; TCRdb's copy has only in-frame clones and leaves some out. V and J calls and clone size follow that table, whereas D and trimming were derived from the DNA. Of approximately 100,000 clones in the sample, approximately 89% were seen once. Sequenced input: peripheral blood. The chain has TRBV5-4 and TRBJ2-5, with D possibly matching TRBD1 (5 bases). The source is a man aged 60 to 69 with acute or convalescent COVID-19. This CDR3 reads CASSLPGTGQETQYF. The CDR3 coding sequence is TGTGCCAGCAGCTTACCGGGCACAGGCCAGGAGACCCAGTACTTC.